Sequencing of this TCR beta chain was carried out in a study of radiation and T cells in renal cell carcinoma. Study results and caveats: Top tumor clonotypes rose in blood 2 weeks post-radiation, then contracted.

Time point described: blood 4 weeks post-SBRT, at nephrectomy. Treatment: 15 Gy SBRT to primary tumor, nephrectomy 4 weeks later. Nephrectomy followed 15 Gy stereotactic body radiation by 4 weeks. About this clone: Its specificity is not known.

CDR3 length equals 13 residues. V lost 10 bases and J lost 4, with 13 bases in between. CDR1 and CDR2 (germline): LNHDA, SQIVND (reference sequence). Here immunoSEQ multiplex PCR was the method, and the copy in TCRdb shows in-frame clones only, minus some. The table has approximately 90,000 clones, just under 85% seen once; the top ten hold around 9.4%. The sample consisted of blood, taken from a patient whose treatment included radiotherapy and nephrectomy. The receptor comes from a man aged 50 or older with renal cell carcinoma. V is TRBV19 and J is TRBJ1-4; D gene unclear. CDR3 residues: CATTSQNNEKLFF. For the CDR3, the DNA is TGTGCCACTACGTCACAGAATAATGAAAAACTGTTTTTT.